These 30 T cell receptor beta chains were sequenced from one sample in a study of cytomegalovirus exposure and HLA in healthy donors. Primers: 60 Vbeta forward and 13 Jbeta reverse. Profiling relied on immunoSEQ multiplex PCR, and the TCRdb table lists in-frame clones only, not all of them. The sample table includes fewer than 40,000 clones. Sequenced: PBMCs. The source is a woman aged 35 to 49 in good health and CMV-seropositive.

The chain has TRBV7-9 and TRBJ1-2; D is ambiguous. In germline, CDR1 is SEHNR, CDR2 FQNEAQ (reference sequence). CDR3 size: 14 residues. V lost 1 base, J lost 3 bases, and 9 bases lay in between. DNA of the CDR3: TGTGCCAGCAGCTTAGGGTTCGGGGACTATGGCTACACCTTC. This encodes CASSLGFGDYGYTF.

For this clone: This sample also contains other DNA sequences that code for the same CDR3. The CDR3 is CASSVGGSHNEQFF. CDR3 bases: TGTGCCAGCAGCGTGGGGGGGTCCCACAATGAGCAGTTCTTC. The chain couples TRBV9 to TRBJ2-1; TRBD2 agrees at 7 bases. There are 14 residues in the CDR3. After removal of 2 bases from V and 5 bases from J, the junction contained 4 bases not matched to a gene. Germline V gene sequence: CDR1 SGDLS, CDR2 YYNGEE.

The V gene is TRBV25-1, the J gene TRBJ1-1, with TRBD1 as a possible D gene (6 bases). Germline assignment: CDR1 MGHDK and CDR2 SYGVNS. V was pared by 5 bases and J by 1 base, with 11 bases between. The length of the CDR3 is 14 residues. The CDR3, as DNA: TGTGCCAGCAGTTTACAGGGTAGGAACACTGAAGCTTTCTTT. Amino acid sequence: CASSLQGRNTEAFF.

The V and J genes are TRBV5-8 and TRBJ1-1; no firm D call. V gave up 1 base and J gave up 10 bases, with 8 bases separating them. The length of the CDR3 is 11 residues. CDR1 and CDR2 from the germline V gene are SGHTS and YDEGEE. The DNA of the CDR3 is TGTGCCAGCAGCTTGCGCCGCGGAGCTTTCTTT. It encodes CASSLRRGAFF. Complete variable domain (other parts from reference TRBV5-8 and TRBJ1-1): EAGVTQSPTHLIKTRGQQATLRCSPISGHTSVYWYQQALGLGLQFLLWYDEGEERNRGNFPPRFSGRQFPNYSSELNVNALELEDSALYLCASSLRRGAFFGQGTRLTVV.

The V gene is TRBV6-6, the J gene TRBJ1-1; no firm D call. This CDR3 is built from 14 residues. Trimming left V 5 bases short and J 7 bases short, with 17 bases between. Germline V gene lookup returns CDR1 MNHNY and CDR2 SVGAGI (reference sequence). CDR3 protein: CASSLTGLGVEAFF. CDR3 nucleotides: TGTGCCAGCAGTCTTACTGGACTCGGGGTTGAAGCTTTCTTT.

The chain couples TRBV5-6 to TRBJ2-1; TRBD1 might be the D (5 bases). CDR1 is SGHDT, CDR2 YYEEEE, per germline. The CDR3 has 11 residues. Trimming pared 5 bases from V and 10 bases from J, leaving 10 bases between. The CDR3 spells CASSFTGEQFF. The CDR3 DNA follows: TGTGCCAGCAGTTTTACAGGCGAGCAGTTCTTC.

The V call is TRBV9, the J call TRBJ2-3; D possibly corresponds to TRBD1 (6 bases). This CDR3 spans 15 amino acids. Trimming stripped 0 bases from V and 0 bases from J, with 8 bases between. From germline, CDR1 is SGDLS and CDR2 YYNGEE. The CDR3 loop is CASSVEGGSTDTQYF. CDR3 nucleotide sequence: TGTGCCAGCAGCGTAGAAGGGGGTAGCACAGATACGCAGTATTTT.

The chain links TRBV27 to TRBJ2-5; the D is unclear. V was trimmed by 5 bases and J by 1 base, leaving 11 bases between them. CDR3 size: 14 residues. Germline values: CDR1 MNHEY, CDR2 SMNVEV (reference sequence). CDR3 in DNA: TGTGCCAGCAGTCAGTTCCGAACCCAAGAGACCCAGTACTTC. Its protein product is CASSQFRTQETQYF.

V usage is TRBV2 and J usage is TRBJ1-1; D call uncertain. CDR1 is SNHLY and CDR2 is FYNNEI in the germline V gene. This CDR3 contains 13 residues. The V gene lost 7 bases and the J gene lost 9 bases, with 18 bases spanning the gap. DNA for the CDR3: TGTGCCAGCACCTCGGACTCGGCAGTACAAGCTTTCTTT. Protein sequence: CASTSDSAVQAFF. The whole variable domain, remainder taken from reference TRBV2 and TRBJ1-1, is EPEVTQTPSHQVTQMGQEVILRCVPISNHLYFYWYRQILGQKVEFLVSFYNNEISEKSEIFDDQFSVERPDGSNFTLKIRSTKLEDSAMYFCASTSDSAVQAFFGQGTRLTVV.

This chain joins TRBV28 and TRBJ2-7; D not certain. The V and J ends lost 3 bases and 4 bases respectively, with 10 bases between them. Germline CDR1 is MDHEN and CDR2 is SYDVKM. The CDR3 has 13 residues. CDR3 residues: CASSLATPYEQYF. Here the CDR3 DNA reads TGTGCCAGCAGTTTGGCGACACCATACGAGCAGTACTTC.

The genes are TRBV30 and TRBJ1-2; D remains unclear. CDR1 and CDR2 (germline): GTSNPN, SVGIG (reference sequence). CDR3 size: 15 residues. V lost 2 bases to trimming and J lost 8 bases, with 21 bases between them. CDR3 sequence: CAWSPSEHSPRGYTF. CDR3 bases: TGTGCCTGGAGTCCAAGTGAGCACAGCCCTCGCGGCTACACCTTC.

In terms of frequency, this clone is medium-sized. The rearrangement links TRBV5-1 to TRBJ1-1; 8 bases are a match to TRBD1. This CDR3 is 14 amino acids long. The trim removed 1 base at V and 3 bases at J, leaving 2 bases unmatched. Per the germline V gene, CDR1 is SGHRS and CDR2 is YFSETQ. CDR3 coding DNA: TGCGCCAGCAGCTTGACAGGGGGTTACACTGAAGCTTTCTTT. Translating it yields CASSLTGGYTEAFF.

The rearrangement uses TRBV9 and TRBJ1-1; tentatively, D is TRBD1 (6 bases). The CDR3 loop spans 16 amino acids. Germline V lookup: CDR1 SGDLS, CDR2 YYNGEE. Trimming stripped 0 bases from V and 4 bases from J, with 16 bases between. The CDR3 DNA sequence: TGTGCCAGCAGCGTAGTCGGGGGGCCCCCGTCCACTGAAGCTTTCTTT. Protein sequence: CASSVVGGPPSTEAFF.

The V gene is TRBV29-1, the J gene TRBJ2-3, with TRBD2 identical over 8 bases. This CDR3 has 15 amino acids. Trimming at V came to 7 bases and at J to 0 bases, leaving 9 bases not matched to a gene. The germline gives CDR1 SQVTM, CDR2 ANQGSEA. The CDR3 loop is CSAGGGTGSTDTQYF. The DNA for the CDR3 is TGCAGCGCCGGGGGGGGAACGGGGAGCACAGATACGCAGTATTTT.

The V gene is TRBV2, the J gene TRBJ1-1; weak D call: TRBD1 (5 bases). Per germline, CDR1 SNHLY and CDR2 FYNNEI. Trimming took 4 bases from V and 3 from J, leaving 6 bases between them. This CDR3 region has 12 residues. CDR3 DNA: TGTGCCAGCAGTGGACAGTACACTGAAGCTTTCTTT. As protein: CASSGQYTEAFF.

The CDR3 nucleotides are TGTGCCACATGGAAGGGACAGGGGTACGAGCAGTACTTC. This translates into CATWKGQGYEQYF. V and J are TRBV2 and TRBJ2-7; TRBD1 agrees at 10 bases. The germline V gene has CDR1 SNHLY and CDR2 FYNNEI. J lost 4 bases, V lost 10 bases, and 7 bases had no gene match. The CDR3 sequence is 13 residues long.

The chain has TRBV7-2 and TRBJ2-3; 7 bases are shared with TRBD1. V shed 4 bases and J 2 bases; nucleotides not matched to a gene: 18. Germline V CDR1 and CDR2: SGHTA, FQGNSA. This CDR3 region has 19 residues. CDR3 DNA sequence: TGTGCCAGCAGCTCAACCGACAGGGACGGAGGTCTCTACACAGATACGCAGTATTTT. It codes for CASSSTDRDGGLYTDTQYF.

The rearrangement uses TRBV11-2 and TRBJ2-2; 10 bases are a match to TRBD2. CDR3 length equals 17 residues. The germline CDR1 and CDR2 sequences are SGHAT and FQNNGV. Germline trimming cut 2 bases from V and 3 bases from J; bases unmatched to any gene: 6. The CDR3 DNA follows: TGTGCCAGCAGCTTATATAGGACTAGCGGATACACCGGGGAGCTGTTTTTT. This encodes CASSLYRTSGYTGELFF.

This CDR3 reads CASRDRGTLSGNTIYF. CDR3 nucleotide sequence: TGTGCCAGCCGGGACAGGGGGACGCTGTCTGGAAACACCATATATTTT. The rearrangement joins TRBV25-1 to TRBJ1-3; 11 positions agree with TRBD1. V was pared by 8 bases and J by 1 base, with 7 bases of the junction left unmatched. Germline CDR1 reads MGHDK; CDR2 reads SYGVNS. This CDR3 region has 16 residues.

CDR3 nucleotides: TGTGCCAGCTCACCACCCGGCGGGAACACTGAAGCTTTCTTT. Protein product: CASSPPGGNTEAFF. The chain uses TRBV18 and TRBJ1-1, with D unresolved. The V gene lost 0 bases and the J gene lost 1 base, with 6 bases spanning the gap. Per the germline V gene, CDR1 is KGHSH and CDR2 is LQKENI. CDR3 length equals 14 residues.

The rearrangement joins TRBV9 to TRBJ2-7, with D possibly TRBD1 on 5 matching bases. The germline V and J ends were trimmed by 1 base and 4 bases, with 21 bases remaining between them. Germline CDR1 SGDLS, CDR2 YYNGEE. The CDR3 is 17 amino acids. The chain's CDR3 is CASSVSLDSLDGYEQYF. CDR3 bases: TGTGCCAGCAGCGTATCTTTAGACAGTCTCGACGGATACGAGCAGTACTTC.

The gene calls are TRBV9 and TRBJ2-7; 11 nucleotides agree with TRBD2. Germline CDR1 is SGDLS and CDR2 is YYNGEE. The CDR3 totals 15 residues. The trim removed 0 bases at V and 3 bases at J, leaving 2 bases unmatched. CDR3 DNA: TGTGCCAGCAGCGTAGCTAGCGGGAGGTACTACGAGCAGTACTTC. Translated: CASSVASGRYYEQYF. The full variable domain, completed using reference TRBV9 and TRBJ2-7, is DSGVTQTPKHLITATGQRVTLRCSPRSGDLSVYWYQQSLDQGLQFLIQYYNGEERAKGNILERFSAQQFPDLHSELNLSSLELGDSALYFCASSVASGRYYEQYFGPGTRLTVT.

The J gene is TRBJ2-1, the V gene TRBV28; TRBD1 aligns across 8 bases. Germline trimming cut 4 bases from V and 3 bases from J; bases unmatched to any gene: 5. Germline V CDR1 and CDR2: MDHEN, SYDVKM. This CDR3 has 15 amino acids. Here the CDR3 DNA reads TGTGCCAGCAGTTCCCAGGGACAGGTCTACAATGAGCAGTTCTTC. Translated, it gives CASSSQGQVYNEQFF.

The rearrangement joins TRBV10-1 to TRBJ1-5; no reliable D call. The germline V gene has CDR1 WNHNN and CDR2 SYGVQD (reference sequence). Trimming took 0 bases from V and 7 from J, leaving 4 bases between them. This CDR3 comprises 12 residues. CDR3 in amino acids: CASSESGQPQHF. CDR3 in DNA: TGCGCCAGCAGTGAGTCGGGCCAGCCCCAGCATTTT.

Here the CDR3 reads CASSLGTGMGNQPQHF. The CDR3 DNA is TGTGCCAGCAGTTTGGGGACAGGGATGGGAAATCAGCCCCAGCATTTT. The chain combines TRBV6-5 with TRBJ1-5; 9 bases align to TRBD1. The CDR3 totals 16 residues. Germline CDR1 MNHEY, CDR2 SVGAGI. Trimming took 4 bases from V and 4 from J; bases not matched to a gene: 8.

The chain couples TRBV5-1 to TRBJ2-5; 12 bases agree with TRBD2. The CDR3 totals 16 residues. V trimming: 5 bases; J trimming: 4 bases; junction bases outside the gene matches: 9. Germline CDR1 reads SGHRS; CDR2 reads YFSETQ. The CDR3 loop is CASRDLAGGPRETQYF. The CDR3, as DNA: TGCGCCAGCAGGGACCTAGCGGGGGGGCCGAGAGAGACCCAGTACTTC.

J is TRBJ1-5 and V is TRBV18; D remains ambiguous. V was trimmed by 4 bases and J by 5 bases, leaving 12 bases between them. This CDR3 spans 14 amino acids. Looked up from germline, CDR1 is KGHSH and CDR2 is LQKENI. This CDR3 reads CASSREEGYQPQHF. The CDR3 nucleotides are TGTGCCAGCTCACGGGAGGAGGGATATCAGCCCCAGCATTTT.

The J gene is TRBJ2-1, the V gene TRBV6-5; D is perhaps TRBD2 (5 bases). The CDR3 has 12 amino acids. Germline loops: CDR1 MNHEY, CDR2 SVGAGI. The ends were cut back, 5 bases at V and 8 bases at J, with 10 bases in the middle. The chain's CDR3 is CASSEGRYEQFF. The CDR3 nucleotides are TGTGCCAGCAGTGAGGGCAGGTATGAGCAGTTCTTC.

The chain recombines TRBV7-3 with TRBJ2-2; no clear D gene. The CDR3 sequence is 14 residues long. Germline V gives CDR1 SGHTA, CDR2 FQGTGA. V lost 5 bases to trimming and J lost 1 base, with 8 bases between them. The DNA of the CDR3 is TGTGCCAGCAGCCGTGACAAGAACACCGGGGAGCTGTTTTTT. Encoded protein: CASSRDKNTGELFF.

The chain is built from TRBV7-2 and TRBJ2-7, with TRBD1 as a possible D gene (6 bases). Deletions cut 4 bases from V and 4 bases from J, with 11 bases between. The germline CDR1 and CDR2 sequences are SGHTA and FQGNSA. CDR3 length: 13 amino acids. The DNA for the CDR3 is TGTGCCAGCAGCTCCAGGGGTGGGTACGAGCAGTACTTC. It translates to CASSSRGGYEQYF.